The clone carrying this T cell receptor (beta chain) has more than one count but fewer than ten. Its matching antigen is unknown. A single record per CDR3 protein comes from TCRdb applying MiXCR to the RT-PCR reads. The sample yields 150,000 to 200,000 distinct CDR3 sequences, about 10% seen once. These data are taken from a study of response to subunit inactivated influenza vaccine. General observations from the study: The study's authors posited that every seasonal influenza vaccination enlists few new T cells.

This CDR3 spans 17 amino acids. Per the germline V gene, CDR1 is SGHRS and CDR2 is YFSETQ. After removal of 4 bases from V and 0 bases from J, the junction contained 5 bases not matched to a gene. The source of this sequence is a man aged 45 to 75 who received an inactivated influenza vaccine. The sample consisted of CD8+ T cells sorted from PBMCs, taken about 23 months after vaccination. The chain uses TRBV5-1 and TRBJ2-5, with 14 positions matching TRBD2. The DNA of the CDR3 is TGCGCCAGCAGCCCGACTAGCGGGAGGGAGTACCAAGAGACCCAGTACTTC. Residues: CASSPTSGREYQETQYF.